This T cell receptor (beta chain) was retrieved from a study of blood T cell repertoires in COVID-19. Across the study: The United States, Italy and Spain provided the acute and convalescent COVID-19 samples.

This clone was picked up one time. Source study methods: Cell counts per sample came from amplifying reference gene primers. Clones were sequenced by immunoSEQ multiplex PCR, and TCRdb holds only the in-frame ones, with some missing. That table supplies the V and J calls and clone size; D and trimming were determined from the DNA. The sample records nearly 350,000 clones, 90% to 95% being singletons. Trimming removed 4 bases from V and 4 bases from J; junction bases left unmatched: 7. Germline CDR1 PRHDT, CDR2 FYEKMQ (reference sequence). This CDR3 is built from 16 residues. The origin of this receptor is a woman aged 18-30 years who had recovered from COVID-19. The source material was peripheral blood. The rearrangement joins TRBV13 to TRBJ2-1; 10 bases fit TRBD2. The CDR3 DNA reads TGTGCCAGCAGCTATTTAGCGGGGGGACTTTACAATGAGCAGTTCTTC. It specifies CASSYLAGGLYNEQFF.